This paragraph covers one TCR beta chain sequence. The data belong to a study of CD8+ T cells in alopecia areata. Treatment in this sample: oral pan-JAK inhibitor, 5-10 mg twice daily. Per the germline V gene, CDR1 is SGDLS and CDR2 is YYNGEE. The CDR3 is 14 residues long. Between the trimmed V and J ends, which lost 0 bases and 2 bases, there was a span of 8 bases. RNA, once extracted, was reverse transcribed into cDNA for use as the sequencing template. This table comes from immunoSEQ multiplex PCR, and its TCRdb copy is limited to in-frame clones, with some not included. The table shows roughly 120,000 clones, with under 60% occurring only once.

The material was CD8+ T cells sorted from blood, obtained at week 24, from a patient treated with tofacitinib. The chain has TRBV9 and TRBJ2-5, with D possibly TRBD2 on 6 matching bases. This TCR derives from a human donor with alopecia areata. The CDR3: CASSVGGEQETQYF. The CDR3 DNA sequence: TGTGCCAGCAGCGTAGGGGGGGAACAAGAGACCCAGTACTTC.